Each of the 23 T cell receptor beta chains below was sequenced from the same sample in a study of T cells expressing NK-cell markers. TCRdb derives one entry per CDR3 protein from the 5' RACE reads, leaving out DNA. Recorded for this sample: roughly 450,000 distinct CDR3 sequences. The specimen was blood T cells: a sorted CD56 or NKG2C T cell subset, CD4+ or CD8+ T cells, or bulk PBMC T cells (not recorded which). The source is a woman in her forties or fifties in good health.

The chain recombines TRBV12-3 or TRBV12-4 with TRBJ2-2; TCRdb indicates TRBD2, and absent DNA this call remains unverified. This CDR3 comprises 17 residues. The CDR3 loop is CASSLGTSGRRTGELFF.

The rearrangement joins TRBV12-3 or TRBV12-4 to TRBJ2-1; the TCRdb call, TRBD2, lacks DNA for checking. The CDR3 has 16 amino acids. The CDR3 loop reads CASSSLIPGLAGGGFF.

The chain carries TRBV5-1 and TRBJ2-1; TCRdb designates TRBD2, a call that cannot be tested without DNA. Germline V gene data show CDR1 as SGHRS and CDR2 as YFSETQ. This CDR3 region has 17 residues. Here the CDR3 reads CASSPFSWASNDNEQFF.

V is TRBV2 and J is TRBJ2-1; the TRBD1 assignment by TCRdb is unverifiable without DNA. The germline gives CDR1 SNHLY, CDR2 FYNNEI. This CDR3 is 14 amino acids long. CDR3 loop: CASSEGRQESQQFF.

The CDR3 here is CASSVLTGVGTGELFF. The chain is built from TRBV27 and TRBJ2-2; TCRdb calls TRBD2, which cannot be checked without DNA. In germline, CDR1 is MNHEY, CDR2 SMNVEV (reference sequence). The CDR3 is 16 amino acids.

This chain connects TRBV7-2 to TRBJ2-3. Germline V gene data show CDR1 as SGHTA and CDR2 as FQGNSA. This CDR3 is built from 16 residues. The CDR3 region is CASSALTIAGTDTQYF.

The chain links TRBV4-1 to TRBJ1-3; TCRdb's D call of TRBD1 is untestable without DNA. The CDR3 consists of 15 residues. The germline gives CDR1 MGHRA, CDR2 YSYEKL. The CDR3 region is CASSPMGAGGNTIYF.

J is TRBJ2-1 and V is TRBV5-1; TCRdb reports TRBD2, a call that lacks DNA to check it against. Per the germline V gene, CDR1 is SGHRS and CDR2 is YFSETQ. The CDR3 has 13 residues. The CDR3 reads CASLLAGANEQFF.

The chain couples TRBV20-1 to TRBJ1-5; TCRdb gives TRBD1 as the D gene, but with no DNA this cannot be confirmed. The CDR3 runs to 15 residues. CDR1 is DFQATT and CDR2 is SNEGSKA in the germline V gene (reference sequence). CDR3 sequence: CSARTRTGNNQPQHF.

This sequence joins TRBV7-9 and TRBJ1-1; TCRdb proposes TRBD1, but this gene call is untestable without DNA. Germline CDR1 reads SEHNR; CDR2 reads FQNEAQ (reference sequence). CDR3 length: 13 amino acids. The CDR3 here is CAGQSGAHTEAFF.

J is TRBJ2-5 and V is TRBV19; TCRdb lists TRBD1, though no DNA is available to test this call. This CDR3 spans 14 amino acids. Germline V gene lookup returns CDR1 LNHDA and CDR2 SQIVND (reference sequence). CDR3 protein: CASSMRAQQETQYF. Looking up the rest from reference TRBV19 and TRBJ2-5 gives the full variable domain: DGGITQSPKYLFRKEGQNVTLSCEQNLNHDAMYWYRQDPGQGLRLIYYSQIVNDFQKGDIAEGYSVSREKKESFPLTVTSAQKNPTAFYLCASSMRAQQETQYFGPGTRLLVL.

The chain links TRBV10-3 to TRBJ1-6; the TCRdb D gene call, TRBD1, has no DNA to confirm it. Germline CDR1 is ENHRY and CDR2 is SYGVKD. The CDR3 is made up of 17 amino acids. CDR3 residues: CAISESSPTGANSPLHF.

The genes are TRBV20-1 and TRBJ2-1; TCRdb's D call, TRBD2, is unchecked because there is no DNA. Germline CDR1 reads DFQATT; CDR2 reads SNEGSKA (reference sequence). This CDR3 contains 14 residues. The CDR3 loop reads CSAPSTSGPNEQFF.

This sequence joins TRBV6-5 and TRBJ2-7; with no DNA, the TCRdb D assignment of TRBD1 cannot be verified. This CDR3 comprises 14 residues. Germline CDR1 reads MNHEY; CDR2 reads SVGAGI. The CDR3 sequence: CASIGQSFPYEQYF.

This rearrangement joins TRBV5-1 to TRBJ2-3; TCRdb names TRBD2, which stays unverified in the absence of DNA. The germline V gene encodes CDR1 SGHRS and CDR2 YFSETQ. The CDR3 is 15 residues long. The CDR3 sequence: CASSPSGRVTDTQYF.

This chain joins TRBV6-5 and TRBJ1-1. This CDR3 has 13 residues. In germline, CDR1 is MNHEY, CDR2 SVGAGI. The chain's CDR3 is CATGWGVNTEAFF.

The rearrangement uses TRBV6-5 and TRBJ2-3. The CDR3 has 14 residues. The V gene's germline CDR1 is MNHEY and CDR2 SVGAGI. The CDR3 protein is CASSIGLATDTQYF.

The chain combines TRBV29-1 with TRBJ2-1; TCRdb's D gene call, TRBD1, goes unchecked for lack of DNA. The CDR3 is made up of 11 amino acids. CDR1 is SQVTM and CDR2 is ANQGSEA in the germline V gene. The CDR3 loop reads CSVDETGKQFF.

This chain links TRBV12-3 or TRBV12-4 with TRBJ2-2; TCRdb selects TRBD2, and the lack of DNA leaves this call unchecked. The CDR3 has 15 residues. The CDR3 region is CASTNSGGSSGELFF.

The chain employs TRBV5-1 and TRBJ2-3; with no DNA, the TCRdb D assignment of TRBD2 cannot be verified. Germline V CDR1 and CDR2: SGHRS, YFSETQ. The CDR3 spans 14 residues. The CDR3 sequence is CASRRLADGDTQYF.

The chain has TRBV5-1 and TRBJ2-2. The CDR3 contains 16 residues. The germline gives CDR1 SGHRS, CDR2 YFSETQ. The CDR3: CASSLNPSGNTGELFF.

V is TRBV7-2 and J is TRBJ2-3; TCRdb names TRBD2, which stays unverified in the absence of DNA. Germline V gene data show CDR1 as SGHTA and CDR2 as FQGNSA. The CDR3 loop spans 16 amino acids. Here the CDR3 reads CASSLFLGEGSGTQYF.

The V and J genes are TRBV28 and TRBJ2-6. Germline CDR1 reads MDHEN; CDR2 reads SYDVKM. This CDR3 is 16 amino acids long. CDR3 sequence reads: CASSTHRDSGANVLTF.